The entry below describes one T cell receptor (beta chain). Its antigen remains unidentified. Nashville, Tennessee was home to all donors, who were Caucasian adults. The V and J ends lost 2 bases and 6 bases, in that order; junction bases with no gene match: 10. Germline CDR1 is WNHNN and CDR2 is SYGVQD (reference sequence). This CDR3 region has 16 residues. The data stem from a study of shared clonotypes between healthy human individuals. Whole-study findings and limits: Sampling used blood alone; tissue repertoires probably differ.

Generated by immunoSEQ multiplex PCR, the TCRdb table keeps only in-frame clones and is missing some. The sample lists 1,500,000 or so clones; approximately 96% were seen once. The source of this sequence is a man under 40 in good health. Sequenced material: naive CD4+ T cells sorted from blood. Specified subset: CD45RA+ positively selected. The chain has TRBV10-1 and TRBJ2-3; TRBD2 matches 8 bases. The CDR3 sequence is CASSEPSRGGMDTQYF. The CDR3 region has the DNA TGCGCCAGCAGTGAGCCCTCCCGGGGGGGAATGGATACGCAGTATTTT.